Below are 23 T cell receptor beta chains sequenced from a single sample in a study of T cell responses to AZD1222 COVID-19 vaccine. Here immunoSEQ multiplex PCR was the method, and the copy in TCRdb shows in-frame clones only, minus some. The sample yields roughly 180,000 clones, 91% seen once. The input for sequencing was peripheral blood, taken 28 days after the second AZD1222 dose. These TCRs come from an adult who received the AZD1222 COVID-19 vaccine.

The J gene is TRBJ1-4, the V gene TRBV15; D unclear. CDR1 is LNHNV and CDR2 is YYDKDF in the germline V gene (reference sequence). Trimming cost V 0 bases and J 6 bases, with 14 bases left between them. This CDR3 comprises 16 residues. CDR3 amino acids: CATSRDRRARDEKLFF. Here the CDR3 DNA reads TGTGCCACCAGCAGAGATCGGCGGGCAAGGGATGAAAAACTGTTTTTT.

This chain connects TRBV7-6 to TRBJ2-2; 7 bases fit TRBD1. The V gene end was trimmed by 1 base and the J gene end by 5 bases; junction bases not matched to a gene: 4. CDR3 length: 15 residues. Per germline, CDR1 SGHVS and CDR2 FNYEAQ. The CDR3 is CASSLGTGATGELFF. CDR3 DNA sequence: TGTGCCAGCAGCTTAGGAACAGGGGCGACCGGGGAGCTGTTTTTT. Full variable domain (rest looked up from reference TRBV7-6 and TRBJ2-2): GAGVSQSPRYKVTKRGQDVALRCDPISGHVSLYWYRQALGQGPEFLTYFNYEAQQDKSGLPNDRFSAERPEGSISTLTIQRTEQRDSAMYRCASSLGTGATGELFFGEGSRLTVL.

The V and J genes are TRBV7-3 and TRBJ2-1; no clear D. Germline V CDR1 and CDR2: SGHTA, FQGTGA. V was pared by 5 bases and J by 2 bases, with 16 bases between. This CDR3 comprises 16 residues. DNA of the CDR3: TGTGCCAGCAGCCGAACCACCGGGCCCCCCTACAATGAGCAGTTCTTC. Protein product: CASSRTTGPPYNEQFF.

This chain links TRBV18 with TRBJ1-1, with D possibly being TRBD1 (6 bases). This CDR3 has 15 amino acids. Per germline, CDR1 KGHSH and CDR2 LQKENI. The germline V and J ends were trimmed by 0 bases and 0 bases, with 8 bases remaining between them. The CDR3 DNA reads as TGTGCCAGCTCACCACCGGAGGGGGTGAACACTGAAGCTTTCTTT. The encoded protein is CASSPPEGVNTEAFF. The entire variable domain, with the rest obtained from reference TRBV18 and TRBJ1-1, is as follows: NAGVMQNPRHLVRRRGQEARLRCSPMKGHSHVYWYRQLPEEGLKFMVYLQKENIIDESGMPKERFSAEFPKEGPSILRIQQVVRGDSAAYFCASSPPEGVNTEAFFGQGTRLTVV.

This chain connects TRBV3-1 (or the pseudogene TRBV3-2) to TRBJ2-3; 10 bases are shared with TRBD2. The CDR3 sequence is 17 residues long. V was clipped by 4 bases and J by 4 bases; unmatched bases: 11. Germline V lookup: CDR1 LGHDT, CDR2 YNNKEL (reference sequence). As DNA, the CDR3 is TGTGCCAGCAGCCGCCGGAGGACTAGCGGCCCCCCAGATACGCAGTATTTT. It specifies CASSRRRTSGPPDTQYF.

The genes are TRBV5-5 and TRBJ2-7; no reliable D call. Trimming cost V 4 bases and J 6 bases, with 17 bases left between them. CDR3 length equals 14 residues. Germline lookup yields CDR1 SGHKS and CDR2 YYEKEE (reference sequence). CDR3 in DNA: TGTGCCAGCAGCCCTGGCCCTAGGATCTTCGAGCAGTACTTC. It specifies CASSPGPRIFEQYF. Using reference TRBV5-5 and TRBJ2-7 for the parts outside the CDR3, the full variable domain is DAGVTQSPTHLIKTRGQQVTLRCSPISGHKSVSWYQQVLGQGPQFIFQYYEKEERGRGNFPDRFSARQFPNYSSELNVNALLLGDSALYLCASSPGPRIFEQYFGPGTRLTVT.

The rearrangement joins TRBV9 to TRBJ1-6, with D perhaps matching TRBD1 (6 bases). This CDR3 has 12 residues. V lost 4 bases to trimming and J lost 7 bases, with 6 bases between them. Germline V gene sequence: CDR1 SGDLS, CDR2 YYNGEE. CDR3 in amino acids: CASSTGNSPLHF. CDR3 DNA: TGTGCCAGCAGCACAGGGAATTCACCCCTCCACTTT.

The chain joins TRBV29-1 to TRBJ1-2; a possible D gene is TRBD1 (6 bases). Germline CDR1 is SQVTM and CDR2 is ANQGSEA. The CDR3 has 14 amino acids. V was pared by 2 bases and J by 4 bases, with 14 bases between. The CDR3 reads CSVELGGPSYGYTF. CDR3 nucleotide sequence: TGCAGCGTTGAATTAGGGGGGCCTAGCTATGGCTACACCTTC.

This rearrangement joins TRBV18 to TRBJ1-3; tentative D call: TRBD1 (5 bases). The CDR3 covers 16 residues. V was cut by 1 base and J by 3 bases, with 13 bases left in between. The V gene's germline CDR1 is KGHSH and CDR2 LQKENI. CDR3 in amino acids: CASSPQISTDGNTIYF. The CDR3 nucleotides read TGTGCCAGCTCACCACAGATTTCGACAGATGGAAACACCATATATTTT. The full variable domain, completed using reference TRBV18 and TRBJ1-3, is NAGVMQNPRHLVRRRGQEARLRCSPMKGHSHVYWYRQLPEEGLKFMVYLQKENIIDESGMPKERFSAEFPKEGPSILRIQQVVRGDSAAYFCASSPQISTDGNTIYFGEGSWLTVV.

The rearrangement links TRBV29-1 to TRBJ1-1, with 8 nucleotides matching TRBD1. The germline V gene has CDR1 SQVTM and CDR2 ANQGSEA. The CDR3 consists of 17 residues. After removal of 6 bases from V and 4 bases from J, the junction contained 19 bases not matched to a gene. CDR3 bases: TGCAGCGTAAACGGGGCGACAGGGGAAGGTTCCAGCACTGAAGCTTTCTTT. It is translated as CSVNGATGEGSSTEAFF.

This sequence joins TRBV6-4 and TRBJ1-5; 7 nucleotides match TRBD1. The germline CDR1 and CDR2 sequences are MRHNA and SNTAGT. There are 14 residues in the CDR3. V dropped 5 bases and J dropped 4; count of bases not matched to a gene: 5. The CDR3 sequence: CASSSGTVNQPQHF. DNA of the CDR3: TGTGCCAGCAGTTCGGGGACAGTAAATCAGCCCCAGCATTTT.

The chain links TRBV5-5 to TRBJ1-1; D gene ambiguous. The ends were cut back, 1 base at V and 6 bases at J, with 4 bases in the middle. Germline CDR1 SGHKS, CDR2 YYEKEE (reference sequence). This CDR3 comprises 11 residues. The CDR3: CASSLKSEAFF. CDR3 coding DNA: TGTGCCAGCAGCTTGAAGTCTGAAGCTTTCTTT.

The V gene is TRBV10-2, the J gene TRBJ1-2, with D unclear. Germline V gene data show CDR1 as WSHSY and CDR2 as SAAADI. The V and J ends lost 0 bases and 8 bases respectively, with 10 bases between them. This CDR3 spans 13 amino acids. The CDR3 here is CASSESSTQGYTF. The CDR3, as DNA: TGCGCCAGCAGTGAGTCGTCCACGCAGGGCTACACCTTC.

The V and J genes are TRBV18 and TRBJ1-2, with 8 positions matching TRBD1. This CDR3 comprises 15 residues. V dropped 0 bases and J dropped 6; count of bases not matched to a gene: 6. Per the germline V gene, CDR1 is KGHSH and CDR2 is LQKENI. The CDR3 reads CASSPPTGGKNGYTF. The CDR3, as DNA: TGTGCCAGCTCACCACCAACAGGGGGGAAAAATGGCTACACCTTC.

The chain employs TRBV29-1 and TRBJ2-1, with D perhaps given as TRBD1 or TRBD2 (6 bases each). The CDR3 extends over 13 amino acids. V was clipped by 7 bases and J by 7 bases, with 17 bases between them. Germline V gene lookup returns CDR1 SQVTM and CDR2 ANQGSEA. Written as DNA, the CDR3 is TGCAGCGCCATTTCGGGGGCGCTTAATGAGCAGTTCTTC. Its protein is CSAISGALNEQFF.

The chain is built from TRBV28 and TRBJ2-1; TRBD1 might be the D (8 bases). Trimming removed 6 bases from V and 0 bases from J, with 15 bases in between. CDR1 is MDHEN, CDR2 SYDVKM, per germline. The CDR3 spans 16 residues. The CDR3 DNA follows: TGTGCCAGCAGGTTTACAGGGGGGGGCTCCTACAATGAGCAGTTCTTC. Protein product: CASRFTGGGSYNEQFF.

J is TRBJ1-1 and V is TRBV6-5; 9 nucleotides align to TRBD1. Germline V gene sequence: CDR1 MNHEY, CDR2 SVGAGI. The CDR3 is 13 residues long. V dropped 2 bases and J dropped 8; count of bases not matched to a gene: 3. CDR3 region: CASSYDRGGEAFF. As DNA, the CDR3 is TGTGCCAGCAGTTACGACAGGGGGGGGGAAGCTTTCTTT.

The CDR3 DNA reads TGTGCCAGCAGCGCTAGCGTGACGAACACCGGGGAGCTGTTTTTT. Amino acid sequence: CASSASVTNTGELFF. The chain carries TRBV6-5 and TRBJ2-2; TRBD2 is a possible D gene (6 bases). V lost 6 bases and J 0 bases, leaving 11 bases between the germline ends. Germline V gene data show CDR1 as MNHEY and CDR2 as SVGAGI. This CDR3 has 15 residues.

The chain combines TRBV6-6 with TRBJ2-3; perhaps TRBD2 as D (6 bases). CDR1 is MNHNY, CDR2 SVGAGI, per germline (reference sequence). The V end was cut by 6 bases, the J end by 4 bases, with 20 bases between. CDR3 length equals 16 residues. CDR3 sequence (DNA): TGTGCCAGCAGATACCCGGCGGGGCTGGGCGCAGATACGCAGTATTTT. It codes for CASRYPAGLGADTQYF.

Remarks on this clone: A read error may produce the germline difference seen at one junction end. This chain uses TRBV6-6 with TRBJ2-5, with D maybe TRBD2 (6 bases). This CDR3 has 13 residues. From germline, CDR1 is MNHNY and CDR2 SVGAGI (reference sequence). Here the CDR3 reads CASSYGGIEAQYF. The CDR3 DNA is TGTGCCAGCAGTTACGGGGGGATAGAGGCCCAGTACTTC.

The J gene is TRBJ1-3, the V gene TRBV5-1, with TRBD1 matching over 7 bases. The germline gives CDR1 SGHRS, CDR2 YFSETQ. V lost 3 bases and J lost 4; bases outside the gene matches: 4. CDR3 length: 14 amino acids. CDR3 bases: TGCGCCAGCAGCTCCGGGACAGCAGGAAACACCATATATTTT. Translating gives CASSSGTAGNTIYF. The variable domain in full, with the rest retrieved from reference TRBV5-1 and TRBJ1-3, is KAGVTQTPRYLIKTRGQQVTLSCSPISGHRSVSWYQQTPGQGLQFLFEYFSETQRNKGNFPGRFSGRQFSNSRSEMNVSTLELGDSALYLCASSSGTAGNTIYFGEGSWLTVV.

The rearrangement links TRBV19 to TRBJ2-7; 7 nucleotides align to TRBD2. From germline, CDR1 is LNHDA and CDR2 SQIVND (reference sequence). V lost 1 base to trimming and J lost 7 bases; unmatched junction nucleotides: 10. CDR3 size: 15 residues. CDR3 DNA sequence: TGTGCCAGTAGTATAGGAGCGGGATACCGTCGGGAGCAGTACTTC. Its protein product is CASSIGAGYRREQYF.

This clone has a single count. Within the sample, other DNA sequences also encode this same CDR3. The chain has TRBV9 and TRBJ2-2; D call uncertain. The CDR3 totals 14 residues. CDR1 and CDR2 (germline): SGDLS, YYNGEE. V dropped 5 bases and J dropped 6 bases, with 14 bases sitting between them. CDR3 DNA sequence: TGTGCCAGCAGTCTATCGGGTCGGGCCGGGGAGCTGTTTTTT. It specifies CASSLSGRAGELFF.